This TCR beta chain was captured in a study of PD-1 blockade in classical Hodgkin lymphoma. Whole-study findings and limits: Exclusion was applied to patients who started nivolumab under 1 year after ASCT.

Here immunoSEQ multiplex PCR was the method, and the copy in TCRdb shows in-frame clones only, minus some. The sample lists more than 30,000 clones, over 65% occurring once. Time point: cycle 4 day 1 (C4D1), after about 6 weeks of nivolumab. No patient escaped relapse after autologous stem cell transplantation, and brentuximab vedotin exposure varied. On this clone itself: Antigen: not known.

V dropped 5 bases and J dropped 0 bases, with 8 bases sitting between them. The V gene's germline CDR1 is SQVTM and CDR2 ANQGSEA. The CDR3 runs 14 residues. The sample here was peripheral blood mononuclear cells (PBMCs), taken before the fourth cycle of nivolumab. The chain is built from TRBV29-1 and TRBJ2-6; TRBD1 is a possible D gene (5 bases). This TCR derives from a human donor with classical Hodgkin lymphoma. This chain's CDR3 is CSVQGSSGANVLTF. CDR3 nucleotides: TGCAGCGTTCAGGGAAGCTCTGGGGCCAACGTCCTGACTTTC.